Below are 5 T cell receptor beta chains sequenced from a single sample in a study of CD8+ T cells in alopecia areata. Once RNA had been extracted, it was reverse transcribed into cDNA to act as the sequencing template. This table comes from immunoSEQ multiplex PCR, and its TCRdb copy is limited to in-frame clones, with some not included. There are 100,000 to 150,000 clones in the sample; approximately 49% occur only once, and about 17% lies in the top ten. The starting material was CD8+ T cells sorted from blood, obtained at week 0. These receptors originate from a human donor with alopecia areata.

The chain carries TRBV7-9 and TRBJ1-2; D uncertain. CDR3 length: 12 amino acids. CDR1 and CDR2 (germline): SEHNR, FQNEAQ (reference sequence). The V gene lost 8 bases and the J gene lost 7 bases, with 14 bases spanning the gap. The CDR3 here is CASEPGSAGYTF. CDR3 nucleotides: TGTGCCAGCGAGCCGGGCTCAGCTGGCTACACCTTC.

The V call is TRBV2, the J call TRBJ2-7; unclear D gene. This CDR3 spans 14 amino acids. V lost 4 bases and J lost 2, with 12 bases in between. Germline V gene sequence: CDR1 SNHLY, CDR2 FYNNEI. The CDR3 is CASSGIRVPYEQYF. The CDR3 bases are TGTGCCAGCAGTGGGATCCGCGTCCCCTACGAGCAGTACTTC.

The genes are TRBV25-1 and TRBJ2-7; TRBD2 might be the D (5 bases). The V gene's germline CDR1 is MGHDK and CDR2 SYGVNS. V lost 6 bases and J lost 4, with 13 bases in between. CDR3 size: 13 residues. The CDR3 nucleotides read TGTGCCAGCAGCTCCAGGAGGAGGTACGAGCAGTACTTC. Translation gives CASSSRRRYEQYF.

This clone turned up a few times. CDR3 nucleotides: TGTGCCATCCGGCAGGGTTACGAGCAGTACTTC. Protein product: CAIRQGYEQYF. This chain links TRBV7-9 with TRBJ2-7, with D possibly matching TRBD1 (5 bases). The CDR3 runs to 11 residues. The ends were cut back, 10 bases at V and 4 bases at J, with 11 bases in the middle. Germline CDR1 reads SEHNR; CDR2 reads FQNEAQ (reference sequence).

The chain uses TRBV7-8 and TRBJ2-6, with D hard to call. V dropped 1 base and J dropped 0 bases, with 4 bases sitting between them. The length of the CDR3 is 15 residues. Germline V CDR1 and CDR2: SGHVS, FQNEAQ. The CDR3 is CASSLGLSGANVLTF. CDR3 nucleotides: TGTGCCAGCAGCTTAGGCCTCTCTGGGGCCAACGTCCTGACTTTC.